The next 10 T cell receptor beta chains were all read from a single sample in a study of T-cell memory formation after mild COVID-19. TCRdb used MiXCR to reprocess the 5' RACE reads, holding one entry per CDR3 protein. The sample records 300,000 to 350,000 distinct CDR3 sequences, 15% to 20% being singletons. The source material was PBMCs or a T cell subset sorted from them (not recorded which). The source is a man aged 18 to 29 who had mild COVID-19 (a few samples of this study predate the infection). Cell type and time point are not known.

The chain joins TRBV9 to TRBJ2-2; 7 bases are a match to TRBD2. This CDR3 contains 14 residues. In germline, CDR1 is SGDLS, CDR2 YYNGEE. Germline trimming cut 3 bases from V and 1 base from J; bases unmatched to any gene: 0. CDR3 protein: CASSAGGNTGELFF. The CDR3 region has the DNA TGTGCCAGCAGCGCGGGGGGGAACACCGGGGAGCTGTTTTTT.

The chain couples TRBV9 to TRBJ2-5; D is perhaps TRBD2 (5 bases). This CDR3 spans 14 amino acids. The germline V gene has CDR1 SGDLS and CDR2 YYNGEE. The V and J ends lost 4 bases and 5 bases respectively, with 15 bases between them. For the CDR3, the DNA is TGTGCCAGCAGCCCAGAGGGTTCGGGCGAGACCCAGTACTTC. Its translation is CASSPEGSGETQYF.

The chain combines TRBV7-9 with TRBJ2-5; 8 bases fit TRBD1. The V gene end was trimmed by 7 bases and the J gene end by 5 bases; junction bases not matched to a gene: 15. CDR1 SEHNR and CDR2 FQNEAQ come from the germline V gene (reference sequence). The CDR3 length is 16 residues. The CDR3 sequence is CASTVATGAPPETQYF. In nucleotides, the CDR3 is TGTGCCAGCACCGTAGCGACAGGGGCGCCCCCGGAGACCCAGTACTTC.

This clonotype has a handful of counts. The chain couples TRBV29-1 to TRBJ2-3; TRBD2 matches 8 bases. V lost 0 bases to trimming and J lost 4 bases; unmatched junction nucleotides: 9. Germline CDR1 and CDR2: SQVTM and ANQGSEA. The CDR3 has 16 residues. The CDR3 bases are TGCAGCGTTGAAGATGTTGTCACTAGCGGATCAGATACGCAGTATTTT. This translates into CSVEDVVTSGSDTQYF.

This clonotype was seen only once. The CDR3 loop reads CSARVAALGGAQYF. The CDR3 DNA sequence: TGCAGTGCTAGAGTCGCGGCCCTGGGTGGGGCCCAGTACTTC. This chain uses TRBV20-1 with TRBJ2-5; D gene uncertain. V was shortened by 1 base and J by 9 bases, with 18 bases between the two germline ends. CDR3 length: 14 amino acids. Germline CDR1 reads DFQATT; CDR2 reads SNEGSKA (reference sequence).

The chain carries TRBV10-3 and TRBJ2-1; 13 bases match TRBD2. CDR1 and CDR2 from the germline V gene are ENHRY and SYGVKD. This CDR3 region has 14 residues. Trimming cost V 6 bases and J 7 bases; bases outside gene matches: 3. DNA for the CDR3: TGTGCCATCAGCACTAGCGGGGGGGAAAATGAGCAGTTCTTC. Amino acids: CAISTSGGENEQFF.

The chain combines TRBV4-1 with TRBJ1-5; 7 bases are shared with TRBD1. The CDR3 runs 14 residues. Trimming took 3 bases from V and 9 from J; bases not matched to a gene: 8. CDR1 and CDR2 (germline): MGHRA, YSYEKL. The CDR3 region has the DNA TGCGCCAGCAGCCAGGGACAGTCCAGGCCGCCCCAGCATTTT. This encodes CASSQGQSRPPQHF.

In DNA form, the CDR3 reads TGCGCCAGCAGCTGGGACGCGAGCACAGATACGCAGTATTTT. Residues: CASSWDASTDTQYF. The rearrangement links TRBV5-1 to TRBJ2-3; D could derive from TRBD1 or TRBD2 (5 bases each). V was cut by 3 bases and J by 0 bases, with 8 bases left in between. This CDR3 spans 14 amino acids. The germline gives CDR1 SGHRS, CDR2 YFSETQ.

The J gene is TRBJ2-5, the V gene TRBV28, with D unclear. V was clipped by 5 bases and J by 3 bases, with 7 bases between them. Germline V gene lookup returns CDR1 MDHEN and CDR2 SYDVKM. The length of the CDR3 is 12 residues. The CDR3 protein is CASSKLEETQYF. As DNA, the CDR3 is TGTGCCAGCAGTAAGCTGGAAGAGACCCAGTACTTC. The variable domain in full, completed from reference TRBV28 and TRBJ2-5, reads DVKVTQSSRYLVKRTGEKVFLECVQDMDHENMFWYRQDPGLGLRLIYFSYDVKMKEKGDIPEGYSVSREKKERFSLILESASTNQTSMYLCASSKLEETQYFGPGTRLLVL.

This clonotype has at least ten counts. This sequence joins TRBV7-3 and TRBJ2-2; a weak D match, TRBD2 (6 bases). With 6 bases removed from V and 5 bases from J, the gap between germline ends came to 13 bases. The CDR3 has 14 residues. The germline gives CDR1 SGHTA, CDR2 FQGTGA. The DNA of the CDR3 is TGTGCCAGCAGTTACGGAGGGGAAACCGGGGAGCTGTTTTTT. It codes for CASSYGGETGELFF.